The rows below give T cell receptor beta chains drawn from one sample of a study of cytomegalovirus exposure and HLA in healthy donors. Repertoires were generated with immunoSEQ multiplex PCR, while TCRdb's copy carries only in-frame clones and drops some. The table records 95,000 to 100,000 clones, around 10% of them present only once. What was sequenced was PBMCs. The source is a man over 45 in good health and CMV-seropositive. The CDR3 runs from the conserved cysteine through the conserved F or W. Fields, in order: CDR3 DNA, CDR3 protein, clone size, J gene, CDR3 length, V gene, D gene. A D gene is named only where the DNA matches it firmly. Clone size is stated in some rows and not others, as once, few, many or a class when expanded.

CDR3nt: TGTGCCAGCAGCCCGACAGGGGCGGTCTACGAGCAGTACTTC; CDR3aa: CASSPTGAVYEQYF; abundance: -; j_gene: TRBJ2-7; len: 14; v_gene: TRBV28; d_gene: TRBD1
CDR3nt: TGCGCCAGCAGCTTGGCGCGGGGCGTCTCCTACGAGCAGTACTTC; CDR3aa: CASSLARGVSYEQYF; abundance: few; j_gene: TRBJ2-7; len: 15; v_gene: TRBV5-1; d_gene: -
CDR3nt: TGTGCCACCAAGAGGGGGGGCCCCGGGGAGCTGTTTTTT; CDR3aa: CATKRGGPGELFF; abundance: -; j_gene: TRBJ2-2; len: 13; v_gene: TRBV7-2; d_gene: -
CDR3nt: TGTGCCAGCAGCTTAGCGAGCGGTTATAGCACAGATACGCAGTATTTT; CDR3aa: CASSLASGYSTDTQYF; abundance: -; j_gene: TRBJ2-3; len: 16; v_gene: TRBV7-9; d_gene: -
CDR3nt: TGTGCCAGCAGTTTACCCGCTGGGGCACAGGAGTTGCGCACAGATACGCAGTATTTT; CDR3aa: CASSLPAGAQELRTDTQYF; abundance: -; j_gene: TRBJ2-3; len: 19; v_gene: TRBV28; d_gene: -
CDR3nt: TGTGCCAGCAGCACCAGACAGGGTCGAGGGAACACTGAAGCTTTCTTT; CDR3aa: CASSTRQGRGNTEAFF; abundance: few; j_gene: TRBJ1-1; len: 16; v_gene: TRBV13; d_gene: TRBD1
CDR3nt: TGTGCCAGCAGTCCGGGACAGGGGACTCTCTATCAGCCCCAGCATTTT; CDR3aa: CASSPGQGTLYQPQHF; abundance: few; j_gene: TRBJ1-5; len: 16; v_gene: TRBV28; d_gene: TRBD1
CDR3nt: TGTGCCAGCAAACGGGGGGGCGTACAGAGCTACGAGCAGTACTTC; CDR3aa: CASKRGGVQSYEQYF; abundance: -; j_gene: TRBJ2-7; len: 15; v_gene: TRBV27; d_gene: TRBD2
CDR3nt: TGTGCCAGCAGCTTAGCCCTAGCGGGAGCCTACGAGCAGTACTTC; CDR3aa: CASSLALAGAYEQYF; abundance: few; j_gene: TRBJ2-7; len: 15; v_gene: TRBV7-2; d_gene: TRBD2
CDR3nt: TGTGCCAGCAGCTGGACAGGGGGCTGGCGGGAAAACTACGAGCAGTACTTC; CDR3aa: CASSWTGGWRENYEQYF; abundance: few; j_gene: TRBJ2-7; len: 17; v_gene: TRBV11-2; d_gene: TRBD1
CDR3nt: TGTGCCAGCAGCCAAGGAACCGGGAGGGGTAGGACCCAGTACTTC; CDR3aa: CASSQGTGRGRTQYF; abundance: -; j_gene: TRBJ2-5; len: 15; v_gene: TRBV4-2; d_gene: TRBD2
CDR3nt: TGTGCCTGGAGTGTAGGACTAGCGGGCTTCAATGAGCAGTTCTTC; CDR3aa: CAWSVGLAGFNEQFF; abundance: few; j_gene: TRBJ2-1; len: 15; v_gene: TRBV30; d_gene: TRBD2
CDR3nt: TGTGCCAGCAGTTCGGGACAGAGTAACACCGGGGAGCTGTTTTTT; CDR3aa: CASSSGQSNTGELFF; abundance: -; j_gene: TRBJ2-2; len: 15; v_gene: TRBV28; d_gene: TRBD1
CDR3nt: TGTGCCAGCAGCCTAAGTGGAGTTGGGACTAGCGGGTTTAACAATGAGCAGTTCTTC; CDR3aa: CASSLSGVGTSGFNNEQFF; abundance: few; j_gene: TRBJ2-1; len: 19; v_gene: TRBV11-2; d_gene: TRBD2
CDR3nt: TGTGCCAGCAGTGAAAATGGGGCTGGGGCGGAGACCCAGTACTTC; CDR3aa: CASSENGAGAETQYF; abundance: few; j_gene: TRBJ2-5; len: 15; v_gene: TRBV25-1; d_gene: -
CDR3nt: TGTGCCAGCAGCTTAGTAGTCCTAGCGGGAGGGTACAATGAGCAGTTCTTC; CDR3aa: CASSLVVLAGGYNEQFF; abundance: few; j_gene: TRBJ2-1; len: 17; v_gene: TRBV7-2; d_gene: TRBD2
CDR3nt: TGTGCCATCCCGGCCGGGCCCCGGAAGATCGGGACAGGGGGCGGTGAGCAGTTCTTC; CDR3aa: CAIPAGPRKIGTGGGEQFF; abundance: -; j_gene: TRBJ2-1; len: 19; v_gene: TRBV28; d_gene: TRBD1
CDR3nt: TGTGCCAGCAGTGCCCCACAGGGGACTCAGCCCCAGCATTTT; CDR3aa: CASSAPQGTQPQHF; abundance: -; j_gene: TRBJ1-5; len: 14; v_gene: TRBV2; d_gene: TRBD1
CDR3nt: TGTGCCAGCAGCGCGTCAGCGGGAGTCATCCAAGAGACCCAGTACTTC; CDR3aa: CASSASAGVIQETQYF; abundance: -; j_gene: TRBJ2-5; len: 16; v_gene: TRBV5-8; d_gene: TRBD2
CDR3nt: TGTGCCACCAGCAGAGGGCTTAACTATGGCTACACCTTC; CDR3aa: CATSRGLNYGYTF; abundance: -; j_gene: TRBJ1-2; len: 13; v_gene: TRBV15; d_gene: -
CDR3nt: TGTGCCAGCAGTTACTCAAGGGGCACGGTTCGTAGGCTCCACTTT; CDR3aa: CASSYSRGTVRRLHF; abundance: few; j_gene: TRBJ1-6; len: 15; v_gene: TRBV6-5; d_gene: -
CDR3nt: TGTGCCAGCAGTTTGGGTGGGACAGGGGGCGCGGGGCCCGACAATGAGCAGTTCTTC; CDR3aa: CASSLGGTGGAGPDNEQFF; abundance: -; j_gene: TRBJ2-1; len: 19; v_gene: TRBV28; d_gene: TRBD1
CDR3nt: TGTGCCAGCAGCAACTCCGGGACAGGGGGCCAAGAGACCCAGTACTTC; CDR3aa: CASSNSGTGGQETQYF; abundance: -; j_gene: TRBJ2-5; len: 16; v_gene: TRBV7-3; d_gene: TRBD1
CDR3nt: TGTGCCAGCAGCTTAAACAGGCAGTCCTACGAGCAGTACTTC; CDR3aa: CASSLNRQSYEQYF; abundance: few; j_gene: TRBJ2-7; len: 14; v_gene: TRBV7-2; d_gene: -
CDR3nt: TGTGCCAGTAGTGCGCAGGGGGCTTCCTACGAGCAGTACTTC; CDR3aa: CASSAQGASYEQYF; abundance: -; j_gene: TRBJ2-7; len: 14; v_gene: TRBV19; d_gene: TRBD1
CDR3nt: TGTGCCAGCAGCTCGACAGGGGTTAATGAGTTCTACGAGCAGTACTTC; CDR3aa: CASSSTGVNEFYEQYF; abundance: -; j_gene: TRBJ2-7; len: 16; v_gene: TRBV7-9; d_gene: TRBD1
CDR3nt: TGTGCCAGCAAGAACGGACAGGGCTTCTACGAGCAGTACTTC; CDR3aa: CASKNGQGFYEQYF; abundance: few; j_gene: TRBJ2-7; len: 14; v_gene: TRBV6-6; d_gene: TRBD1
CDR3nt: TGTGCCAGCAGTTTTAGCCGTGGGGGGATGAACACTGAAGCTTTCTTT; CDR3aa: CASSFSRGGMNTEAFF; abundance: -; j_gene: TRBJ1-1; len: 16; v_gene: TRBV27; d_gene: -
CDR3nt: TGTGCCAGCAGTTTGCTGGGGGCAGAGACCCAGTACTTC; CDR3aa: CASSLLGAETQYF; abundance: few; j_gene: TRBJ2-5; len: 13; v_gene: TRBV27; d_gene: -
CDR3nt: TGTGCCACCAGCAGTTCGACAGGCCGCCCCTACGAGCAGTACTTC; CDR3aa: CATSSSTGRPYEQYF; abundance: -; j_gene: TRBJ2-7; len: 15; v_gene: TRBV15; d_gene: -
CDR3nt: TGTGCCAGCAGTTCGACTATCTACGAGCAGTACTTC; CDR3aa: CASSSTIYEQYF; abundance: -; j_gene: TRBJ2-7; len: 12; v_gene: TRBV28; d_gene: -
CDR3nt: TGTGCCAGCAGCCCGACAGGGGGCCGTACCGGGGAGCTGTTTTTT; CDR3aa: CASSPTGGRTGELFF; abundance: -; j_gene: TRBJ2-2; len: 15; v_gene: TRBV14; d_gene: TRBD1
CDR3nt: TGTGCCAGCAGTTACGGGGCGGCGAACACTGAAGCTTTCTTT; CDR3aa: CASSYGAANTEAFF; abundance: once; j_gene: TRBJ1-1; len: 14; v_gene: TRBV6-6; d_gene: -
CDR3nt: TGTGCCAGTAGTACCCGGGGGGGGCTGGACGAGCAGTACTTC; CDR3aa: CASSTRGGLDEQYF; abundance: few; j_gene: TRBJ2-7; len: 14; v_gene: TRBV19; d_gene: TRBD2
CDR3nt: TGTGCCACCATTAAATGGGGAGGGACTGAAGCTTTCTTT; CDR3aa: CATIKWGGTEAFF; abundance: -; j_gene: TRBJ1-1; len: 13; v_gene: TRBV15; d_gene: -
CDR3nt: TGTGCTAGCAGCCCCGGACTAGCGGGAGGAGATACGCAGTATTTT; CDR3aa: CASSPGLAGGDTQYF; abundance: -; j_gene: TRBJ2-3; len: 15; v_gene: TRBV7-7; d_gene: TRBD2
CDR3nt: TGTGCCAGCAGTCCCGACAGGGTTACGAACACCGGGGAGCTGTTTTTT; CDR3aa: CASSPDRVTNTGELFF; abundance: -; j_gene: TRBJ2-2; len: 16; v_gene: TRBV28; d_gene: TRBD1
CDR3nt: TGTGCCAGCGGGACAGCATACAATGAGCAGTTCTTC; CDR3aa: CASGTAYNEQFF; abundance: few; j_gene: TRBJ2-1; len: 12; v_gene: TRBV11-2; d_gene: TRBD1
CDR3nt: TGTGCCAGTAGTATCGCCGGGACAGGGGGCAATCAGCCCCAGCATTTT; CDR3aa: CASSIAGTGGNQPQHF; abundance: -; j_gene: TRBJ1-5; len: 16; v_gene: TRBV19; d_gene: TRBD1
CDR3nt: TGTGCCAGCAGCCGAGCGGGGCCAGATACGCAGTATTTT; CDR3aa: CASSRAGPDTQYF; abundance: few; j_gene: TRBJ2-3; len: 13; v_gene: TRBV5-6; d_gene: TRBD2
CDR3nt: TGTGCCAGCAGTGATTACAGGGGCCGCACAGATACGCAGTATTTT; CDR3aa: CASSDYRGRTDTQYF; abundance: few; j_gene: TRBJ2-3; len: 15; v_gene: TRBV6-6; d_gene: TRBD1
CDR3nt: TGTGCCAGCAGTTTTTACGGGGAGGACAATCAGCCCCAGCATTTT; CDR3aa: CASSFYGEDNQPQHF; abundance: few; j_gene: TRBJ1-5; len: 15; v_gene: TRBV28; d_gene: -
CDR3nt: TGCGCCAGCAGCCTGGGACAGGGTGGAACTGAAGCTTTCTTT; CDR3aa: CASSLGQGGTEAFF; abundance: few; j_gene: TRBJ1-1; len: 14; v_gene: TRBV4-1; d_gene: TRBD1